These T cell receptor beta chains were read from a single sample in a study of cytomegalovirus exposure and HLA in healthy donors. Method: immunoSEQ multiplex PCR; TCRdb's copy keeps in-frame clones and lacks some. The sample records about 120,000 clones, about 69% being singletons. Sequences were obtained from PBMCs. The source is a woman under 30 in good health and CMV-seronegative. CDR3s include the opening cysteine and the closing phenylalanine or tryptophan. The D gene is left open where the match is weak. Clone size is not always given. Where it is, it says once, few, many or a class for expanded clones.

- TRBJ2-2 TRBV7-8 TRBD2 TGTGCCAGCAGCCCCCCGCGGGGGACCTTAAACACCGGGGAGCTGTTTTTT CASSPPRGTLNTGELFF
- TRBJ1-5 TRBV28 - TGTGCCAGCAGTCCCCGGCAGGGGTTGAATAGCAATCAGCCCCAGCATTTT CASSPRQGLNSNQPQHF
- TRBJ1-1 TRBV18 TRBD1 TGTGCCAGCTCACACGGACAGGCCAACACTGAAGCTTTCTTT CASSHGQANTEAFF
- TRBJ2-5 TRBV2 - TGTGCCAGCAGTCAGGACAGCAGAGTACAAGAGACCCAGTACTTC CASSQDSRVQETQYF
- TRBJ2-7 TRBV28 - TGTGCCAGCAGCACCCCAGGCGAGCAGTACTTC CASSTPGEQYF
- TRBJ2-7 TRBV27 - TGTGCCAGCAGTTTCCACAGGGTAGAAACCTACGAGCAGTACTTC CASSFHRVETYEQYF
- TRBJ1-6 TRBV7-6 - TGTGCCAGCAGCTTAGATCCCGAGAATTCACCCCTCCACTTT CASSLDPENSPLHF
once TRBJ2-3 TRBV5-4 TRBD2 TGTGCCAGCAGCACCGGGACTAGTCGAACCACAGATACGCAGTATTTT CASSTGTSRTTDTQYF
- TRBJ1-5 TRBV2 - TGTGCCAGCAGGGAGGGACCGCGGTACGATCAGCCCCAGCATTTT CASREGPRYDQPQHF
once TRBJ2-7 TRBV5-1 TRBD1 TGCGCCAGCAGCATTACCGGGACAGGGGGCAGCTACGAGCAGTACTTC CASSITGTGGSYEQYF
- TRBJ2-1 TRBV28 - TGTGCCAGCAGTATCCCGGGGTATTCCTACAATGAGCAGTTCTTC CASSIPGYSYNEQFF
- TRBJ1-5 TRBV19 - TGTGCCAGTAGTATAGCGGGGGGGAACAATCAGCCCCAGCATTTT CASSIAGGNNQPQHF
- TRBJ2-7 TRBV28 - TGTGCCAGCAGTTTCGGCGACATCCTTTACGAGCAGTACTTC CASSFGDILYEQYF
- TRBJ2-3 TRBV5-1 TRBD2 TGCGCCAGCAGCTTGTACGGACTAGAATCAGATACGCAGTATTTT CASSLYGLESDTQYF
- TRBJ2-1 TRBV6-1 TRBD2 TGTGCCAGCAGTCTAGCGGGGGGGGGCAATGAGCAGTTCTTC CASSLAGGGNEQFF
- TRBJ1-5 TRBV18 TRBD1 TGTGCCAGCTCACCAACTCGGCTAGGGGGCGATTATAGCAATCAGCCCCAGCATTTT CASSPTRLGGDYSNQPQHF
- TRBJ2-1 TRBV13 TRBD2 TGTGCCAGCAGCTTCCCAGCGGGGGGGCCTCCTGAGCAGTTCTTC CASSFPAGGPPEQFF
- TRBJ1-4 TRBV28 - TGTGCCACGGCAGTCGGGGCAACTAATGAAAAACTGTTTTTT CATAVGATNEKLFF
- TRBJ2-6 TRBV5-4 - TGTGCCAGCAGCTTCCCCCAGTCTGGGGCCAACGTCCTGACTTTC CASSFPQSGANVLTF
- TRBJ1-1 TRBV28 TRBD1 TGTGCCAGCAGTTTGTGGACAGGGGGCGGGACTGAAGCTTTCTTT CASSLWTGGGTEAFF
- TRBJ1-1 TRBV5-4 - TGTGCCAGCAGCCCTGGGGGGGGGCGGGAGAACACTGAAGCTTTCTTT CASSPGGGRENTEAFF
- TRBJ2-2 TRBV27 TRBD1 TGTGCCAGCAGTACCCTCTCGGGACAGGGGGTTCACGGGGAGCTGTTTTTT CASSTLSGQGVHGELFF
- TRBJ2-3 TRBV29-1 TRBD2 TGCAGCGTTGAACTGCGGGGGGGCACAGATACGCAGTATTTT CSVELRGGTDTQYF
once TRBJ2-7 TRBV13 - TGTGCCAGTGCAATAGGGGGCTACGAGCAGTACTTC CASAIGGYEQYF
- TRBJ1-1 TRBV6-5 - TGTGCCAGCAGTTGGTCCCCGGGGGGGACTGAAGCTTTCTTT CASSWSPGGTEAFF
- TRBJ1-6 TRBV2 TRBD1 TGTGCCAGCAGCGGGTACAGGGGTAATTCACCCCTCCACTTT CASSGYRGNSPLHF
- TRBJ2-5 TRBV7-6 - TGTGCCAGCAGCTTTGCCTCAGGGACCCAGTACTTC CASSFASGTQYF
- TRBJ2-1 TRBV25-1 TRBD2 TGTGCCAGCAGTGATAGCGGGGGGGCAGGCAATGAGCAGTTCTTC CASSDSGGAGNEQFF
few TRBJ2-3 TRBV9 TRBD2 TGTGCCAGCAGCGGCTCAATCCGGAGCGGGGGAGTAGATACGCAGTATTTT CASSGSIRSGGVDTQYF
few TRBJ1-4 TRBV2 - TGTGCCAGCATGCTCTCGGACAGCCGAAAACTGTTTTTT CASMLSDSRKLFF
- TRBJ1-5 TRBV7-8 TRBD1 TGTGCCAGCAGCTTCTTCGACAGGGGGGTCCAGCCCCAGCATTTT CASSFFDRGVQPQHF
- TRBJ1-1 TRBV6-6 - TGTGCCAGCAGTCACGAAGCCCTCGAAGCTTTCTTT CASSHEALEAFF
- TRBJ2-6 TRBV2 - TGTGCCAGCTCTTCGGGTGATGGGGCCAACGTCCTGACTTTC CASSSGDGANVLTF
few TRBJ1-4 TRBV30 - TGTGCCTCACGGTTCGGGAATGAAAAACTGTTTTTT CASRFGNEKLFF
- TRBJ1-1 TRBV6-6 - TGTGCCAGCAGATCTCTAATGAACACTGAAGCTTTCTTT CASRSLMNTEAFF
- TRBJ2-3 TRBV7-9 - TGTGCCAGCAGCTTCGCAGCGGTGGGAACAGATACGCAGTATTTT CASSFAAVGTDTQYF
- TRBJ1-4 TRBV28 - TGTGCCAGCATCCCGACAGGAGGAAATGAAAAACTGTTTTTT CASIPTGGNEKLFF
- TRBJ2-7 TRBV7-2 TRBD2 TGTGCCAGCAGCTTAGCCCTAGCGGGGGGGCACGAGCAGTACTTC CASSLALAGGHEQYF
- TRBJ1-2 TRBV28 - TGTGCCAGCATCGTTCGGGAGGGCTACTATGGCTACACCTTC CASIVREGYYGYTF
- TRBJ1-4 TRBV19 TRBD1 TGTGCCACCGCGGACAGGGCCCCGGAAAAACTGTTTTTT CATADRAPEKLFF
- TRBJ1-5 TRBV6-5 - TGTGCCAGCAGTTACGACAGTAATAGCAATCAGCCCCAGCATTTT CASSYDSNSNQPQHF